Below, 2 T cell receptor beta chains from the same sample are listed, as sequenced in a study of cytomegalovirus exposure and HLA in healthy donors. TCRdb's table, derived via immunoSEQ multiplex PCR, lists solely in-frame clones and lacks some. The sample carries 100,000 to 150,000 clones, 95% to 96% recorded once. The specimen was PBMCs. The receptor source for this set is a man aged 18 to 29 in good health and CMV-seronegative.

On this clone itself: Mismatch with germline at one junction end may stem from a read error. Other DNA sequences in this sample translate to the same CDR3. DNA for the CDR3: TGCGCCTGGAGTGCTGACAGGGGGAATGAGCAGTTCTTC. Amino acids: CAWSADRGNEQFF. The V gene is TRBV30, the J gene TRBJ2-1; 9 bases are a match to TRBD1. Looked up from germline, CDR1 is GTSNPN and CDR2 is SVGIG (reference sequence). The CDR3 consists of 13 residues.

The chain uses TRBV28 and TRBJ2-1, with 12 bases that match TRBD2. V shed 6 bases, J shed 3 bases, and the junction held 3 bases outside the gene matches. Per germline, CDR1 MDHEN and CDR2 SYDVKM. CDR3 size: 15 residues. CDR3 protein: CASRLLAGGYNEQFF. DNA of the CDR3: TGTGCCAGCAGACTACTAGCGGGGGGCTACAATGAGCAGTTCTTC.